The 23 T cell receptor beta chains below all came from one sample that was sequenced in a study of blood T cell repertoires in COVID-19. The method was immunoSEQ multiplex PCR; TCRdb's version includes in-frame clones alone and lacks a portion of them. The sample holds 110,000 or so clones, 75% to 90% seen once. The source material was peripheral blood. Receptor source: a woman aged 35 to 49 with acute or convalescent COVID-19.

The rearrangement joins TRBV7-8 to TRBJ2-5, with unresolved D. Germline CDR1 SGHVS, CDR2 FQNEAQ. CDR3 length: 11 residues. Trimming stripped 4 bases from V and 2 bases from J, with 2 bases between. The CDR3 protein is CASSSQETQYF. The CDR3 DNA reads as TGTGCCAGCAGCTCGCAAGAGACCCAGTACTTC.

The J gene is TRBJ2-7, the V gene TRBV19; perhaps TRBD1 as D (5 bases). V lost 2 bases and J 1 base, leaving 6 bases between the germline ends. Germline assignment: CDR1 LNHDA and CDR2 SQIVND (reference sequence). CDR3 length: 13 amino acids. The DNA of the CDR3 is TGTGCCAGTAGTATACAGGGTTCCTACGAGCAGTACTTC. It yields the protein CASSIQGSYEQYF.

This rearrangement joins TRBV5-1 to TRBJ2-7; possible D gene TRBD2, 6 bases. The CDR3 loop spans 14 amino acids. V lost 5 bases to trimming and J lost 4 bases, with 16 bases between them. In germline, CDR1 is SGHRS, CDR2 YFSETQ. CDR3 region: CASSLRLERYEQYF. Here the CDR3 DNA reads TGCGCCAGCAGTTTGCGACTAGAGCGGTACGAGCAGTACTTC. The whole variable domain, filled in from reference TRBV5-1 and TRBJ2-7, reads KAGVTQTPRYLIKTRGQQVTLSCSPISGHRSVSWYQQTPGQGLQFLFEYFSETQRNKGNFPGRFSGRQFSNSRSEMNVSTLELGDSALYLCASSLRLERYEQYFGPGTRLTVT.

J is TRBJ2-7 and V is TRBV6-6; 8 bases line up with TRBD2. With V trimmed by 6 bases and J by 5 bases, 12 bases remained unmatched. Looked up from germline, CDR1 is MNHNY and CDR2 is SVGAGI (reference sequence). The CDR3 consists of 15 residues. DNA for the CDR3: TGTGCCAGCAGGACCAGGACTAGCTTAGATGACGAGCAGTACTTC. Residues: CASRTRTSLDDEQYF.

V and J are TRBV3-1 (or the pseudogene TRBV3-2) and TRBJ2-1; 8 nucleotides align to TRBD2. The germline CDR1 and CDR2 sequences are LGHDT and YNNKEL (reference sequence). The CDR3 sequence is 16 residues long. The V segment lost 4 bases and the J segment 6 bases; nucleotides outside the gene matches: 11. The CDR3 DNA sequence: TGTGCCAGCAGCCCCGACGCCAGCGGGGGAGGCAATGAGCAGTTCTTC. Its translation: CASSPDASGGGNEQFF.

V and J are TRBV11-2 and TRBJ2-7, with D possibly being TRBD2 (6 bases). V was shortened by 7 bases and J by 2 bases, with 12 bases between the two germline ends. Germline CDR1 SGHAT, CDR2 FQNNGV. This CDR3 is built from 13 residues. CDR3 bases: TGTGCCAGCACCCGTAGCGGAACCTACGAGCAGTACTTC. This codes for CASTRSGTYEQYF.

This chain links TRBV5-1 with TRBJ1-6, with 7 bases lining up with TRBD1. This CDR3 has 16 residues. From germline, CDR1 is SGHRS and CDR2 YFSETQ. V shed 1 base, J shed 9 bases, and the junction held 10 bases outside the gene matches. Here the CDR3 reads CASSLRYDRAISPLHF. For the CDR3, the DNA is TGCGCCAGCAGCTTGCGATACGACAGGGCTATTTCACCCCTCCACTTT.

The V gene is TRBV19, the J gene TRBJ1-5, with D tentatively TRBD1 (5 bases). Germline CDR1 and CDR2: LNHDA and SQIVND (reference sequence). Trimming cost V 5 bases and J 0 bases, with 11 bases left between them. The CDR3 is 15 residues long. In DNA form, the CDR3 reads TGTGCCAGTAGTGACAGCTCATATAGCAATCAGCCCCAGCATTTT. Its protein product is CASSDSSYSNQPQHF.

This clone was seen only a few times. The chain couples TRBV11-2 to TRBJ1-1, with D unclear. The germline V gene encodes CDR1 SGHAT and CDR2 FQNNGV. The CDR3 runs to 15 residues. V dropped 3 bases and J dropped 1 base, with 12 bases sitting between them. The CDR3 bases are TGTGCCAGCAGCTTGGCTTTTGGCAGGAACACTGAAGCTTTCTTT. The encoded protein is CASSLAFGRNTEAFF.

This chain links TRBV5-1 with TRBJ2-3, with 7 bases that match TRBD1. CDR1 is SGHRS, CDR2 YFSETQ, per germline. The CDR3 is 16 amino acids. The V gene end was trimmed by 5 bases and the J gene end by 4 bases; junction bases not matched to a gene: 13. The CDR3 protein is CASRRERGGGSDTQYF. The CDR3 DNA sequence: TGCGCCAGCAGGCGCGAGAGAGGGGGCGGTTCAGATACGCAGTATTTT.

This chain uses TRBV2 with TRBJ1-5, with TRBD1 matching over 8 bases. The CDR3 is 15 amino acids. Germline CDR1 reads SNHLY; CDR2 reads FYNNEI. V was clipped by 7 bases and J by 1 base; unmatched bases: 6. The CDR3 DNA is TGTGCCAGCAAGGCAGGGGGCAAGAGCAATCAGCCCCAGCATTTT. This gives the protein CASKAGGKSNQPQHF.

The genes are TRBV24-1 and TRBJ1-4; D remains unclear. This CDR3 spans 11 amino acids. Deletions cut 9 bases from V and 10 bases from J, with 11 bases between. The germline gives CDR1 KGHDR, CDR2 SFDVKD. The CDR3 DNA is TGTGCCACCGGAGACGGAACAAAACTGTTTTTT. Protein product: CATGDGTKLFF.

V gene TRBV6-6 combines with J gene TRBJ1-5, with unresolved D. V gave up 2 bases and J gave up 7 bases, with 12 bases separating them. The CDR3 is 14 amino acids. CDR1 and CDR2 from the germline V gene are MNHNY and SVGAGI (reference sequence). The CDR3 here is CASSYKGTGQPQHF. As DNA, the CDR3 is TGTGCCAGCAGTTACAAGGGAACGGGGCAGCCCCAGCATTTT.

V gene TRBV12-3 or TRBV12-4 combines with J gene TRBJ1-1; possibly TRBD1 for D (5 bases). V was cut by 4 bases and J by 4 bases, with 10 bases left in between. The CDR3 has 13 residues. The CDR3 sequence: CASSSGGATEAFF. CDR3 DNA sequence: TGTGCCAGCAGTTCTGGAGGGGCCACTGAAGCTTTCTTT.

CDR3 coding DNA: TGTGCCAGCAGCGTAGACGGGGTAGGGGAGCAGTTCTTC. Protein product: CASSVDGVGEQFF. The rearrangement joins TRBV9 to TRBJ2-1; tentatively, D is TRBD2 (5 bases). This CDR3 has 13 residues. Between the trimmed V and J ends, which lost 0 bases and 10 bases, there was a span of 11 bases. Looked up from germline, CDR1 is SGDLS and CDR2 is YYNGEE.

The chain employs TRBV7-8 and TRBJ2-2, with 7 bases identical to TRBD1. The CDR3 contains 16 residues. Germline V CDR1 and CDR2: SGHVS, FQNEAQ. With V trimmed by 5 bases and J by 5 bases, 11 bases remained unmatched. CDR3 region: CASSKRDRRGTGELFF. The CDR3 DNA sequence: TGTGCCAGCAGCAAAAGGGATCGCAGGGGGACCGGGGAGCTGTTTTTT.

The chain joins TRBV19 to TRBJ1-5; 8 bases agree with TRBD1. The CDR3 is made up of 15 amino acids. The V gene's germline CDR1 is LNHDA and CDR2 SQIVND (reference sequence). The J segment lost 0 bases and the V segment lost 4 bases, leaving 2 bases of the junction unmatched. The DNA for the CDR3 is TGTGCCAGTAGTACGACAGGGGTTAGCAATCAGCCCCAGCATTTT. It codes for CASSTTGVSNQPQHF.

The chain couples TRBV29-1 to TRBJ1-1; TRBD1 might be the D (5 bases). The V end lost 4 bases, the J end lost 5 bases, and 14 bases lay between the germline ends. CDR3 length: 13 amino acids. Germline values: CDR1 SQVTM, CDR2 ANQGSEA. This CDR3 reads CSVAVREQTEAFF. In nucleotides, the CDR3 is TGCAGCGTTGCGGTCAGGGAACAGACTGAAGCTTTCTTT.

This sequence joins TRBV2 and TRBJ1-1; 8 positions agree with TRBD1. V was clipped by 6 bases and J by 3 bases; unmatched bases: 3. The CDR3 has 13 residues. Germline-derived CDR1 and CDR2 are SNHLY and FYNNEI. In DNA, the CDR3 is TGTGCCAGCAGCCCGGACAGGGACACTGAAGCTTTCTTT. The encoded protein is CASSPDRDTEAFF.

The CDR3 protein is CASSNNRPMNTEAFF. Written as DNA, the CDR3 is TGTGCCAGCAGCAACAACAGGCCTATGAACACTGAAGCTTTCTTT. The chain carries TRBV7-2 and TRBJ1-1, with D possibly matching TRBD1 (5 bases). Germline-derived CDR1 and CDR2 are SGHTA and FQGNSA. V was pared by 5 bases and J by 0 bases, with 13 bases between. This CDR3 has 15 residues.

V gene TRBV6-1 combines with J gene TRBJ2-1; 13 bases match TRBD2. CDR3 length equals 17 residues. V lost 3 bases to trimming and J lost 0 bases; unmatched junction nucleotides: 2. CDR1 MNHNS and CDR2 SASEGT come from the germline V gene. The chain's CDR3 is CASSEGLAGFSYNEQFF. CDR3 DNA sequence: TGTGCCAGCAGTGAGGGACTAGCGGGATTCTCCTACAATGAGCAGTTCTTC.

The V and J genes are TRBV2 and TRBJ2-4; the match to TRBD1 covers 7 bases. CDR3 length: 14 residues. Per germline, CDR1 SNHLY and CDR2 FYNNEI. V gave up 6 bases and J gave up 7 bases; unmatched junction bases: 9. In DNA form, the CDR3 reads TGTGCCAGCAGCTCCCCCAGGGACAGCAACATTCAGTACTTC. Amino acid sequence: CASSSPRDSNIQYF.

The chain couples TRBV6-5 to TRBJ1-4; a weak D match, TRBD1 (5 bases). Germline V gene data show CDR1 as MNHEY and CDR2 as SVGAGI. V dropped 6 bases and J dropped 3 bases, with 14 bases sitting between them. The CDR3 consists of 15 residues. The CDR3 is CASRPYQGANEKLFF. The CDR3 nucleotides read TGTGCCAGCAGACCCTATCAGGGTGCTAATGAAAAACTGTTTTTT.